The rows below give T cell receptor beta chains drawn from one sample of a study of tumor-infiltrating lymphocytes in primary liver carcinoma. MiXCR, run by TCRdb on the multiplex PCR reads, gives a single entry per CDR3 protein. The data contain about 200,000 distinct CDR3 sequences, approximately 65% of them singletons. The sample comprised peripheral blood. Receptors were obtained from a woman in her sixties with primary liver carcinoma and hepatitis B virus infection. Both conserved end residues are part of each CDR3. A D gene is named only where the DNA matches it firmly. A row's size may be missing; if present it is once, few, many or a size class.

v_gene,j_gene,d_gene,abundance,CDR3aa,CDR3nt
TRBV9,TRBJ1-6,.,.,CASGSTNNSPLHF,TGTGCCAGCGGATCTACCAATAATTCACCCCTCCACTTT
TRBV5-6,TRBJ2-1,TRBD2,few,CASSLGLRGRAIYNEQFF,TGTGCCAGCAGCTTGGGTCTGCGAGGGAGGGCCATTTACAATGAGCAGTTCTTC
TRBV30,TRBJ1-1,TRBD1,.,CAWRSLGQGAQTEAFF,TGTGCCTGGAGGTCCTTGGGACAGGGGGCGCAGACTGAAGCTTTCTTT
TRBV6-5,TRBJ1-1,.,.,CASRLLRGAQTTEAFF,TGTGCCAGCAGGCTCCTTCGGGGGGCGCAGACCACTGAAGCTTTCTTT
TRBV11-2,TRBJ1-5,TRBD1,.,CASSASQGGRPQHF,TGTGCCAGCAGCGCCTCACAGGGGGGTCGGCCCCAACATTTT
TRBV11-3,TRBJ2-3,.,many,CASSLELGSTDTQYF,TGTGCCAGCAGCTTAGAATTGGGCAGCACAGATACGCAGTATTTT
TRBV11-2,TRBJ2-1,TRBD2,.,CASLRGGLAGGFEQFF,TGTGCCAGCCTACGAGGGGGACTAGCGGGAGGTTTCGAGCAGTTCTTC
TRBV6-1,TRBJ2-5,.,.,CASSSGWTRQETQYF,TGTGCCAGCAGTTCAGGGTGGACCCGCCAAGAGACCCAGTACTTC
TRBV12-3/TRBV12-4,TRBJ2-1,TRBD2,.,CVSSLAGHREQLF,TGTGTCAGCAGTTTAGCGGGACACCGGGAGCAGCTCTTC
TRBV2,TRBJ1-1,TRBD1,.,CAIRDRAGNTEAFF,TGTGCCATCAGGGACAGGGCCGGGAACACTGAAGCTTTCTTT
TRBV11-2,TRBJ1-2,.,.,CANSPGYGYTF,TGTGCTAACAGCCCCGGTTATGGCTACACCTTC
TRBV11-1,TRBJ2-7,.,.,CASSSGKRGSYEQYF,TGTGCCAGCAGCTCGGGTAAGAGGGGATCCTACGAGCAGTACTTC
TRBV7-9,TRBJ1-2,.,.,CASSLVFGIGYTF,TGTGCCAGCAGCTTAGTGTTTGGGATTGGCTACACCTTC
TRBV11-2,TRBJ2-3,.,.,CTSSSPSTDYTDTQYF,TGTACCAGCAGCTCACCCTCGACAGACTACACAGATACGCAATATTTT
TRBV14,TRBJ2-2,TRBD2,.,CASNRLAGRTGELFF,TGTGCCAGCAACAGATTAGCGGGGAGGACCGGGGAGCTGTTTTTT
TRBV11-3,TRBJ2-1,TRBD1,.,CASSLEWGQGSLNGQFF,TGTGCCAGCAGCTTAGAATGGGGACAGGGATCCCTCAATGGGCAGTTCTTC